Sequencing of this T cell receptor (beta chain) was carried out in a study of CD8 T cells in cerebrospinal fluid in Alzheimer's disease (dated by TCRdb to 2018 to 2021). Turning to the overall study: The study assessed CSF T cell clonal expansion with two single-cell approaches: plate-based nested PCR sequencing and droplet-based sequencing. The study examined whether cerebrospinal fluid from healthy elderly individuals and from patients with neurodegenerative disease contained clonally expanded T cells. In the droplet-based CSF analysis comparing patients with controls, there were roughly 10 healthy controls (10,876 cells) and roughly 10 patients with MCI or Alzheimer's disease (10,391 cells). CSF gene-expression analysis, which included Parkinson's disease patients, covered about 24 samples in total. Study-wide findings and limitations: It was cautioned by the authors that a causal link between EBV and Alzheimer's disease is not established by the detection of EBV-specific TCRs in CSF. The largest CSF clone made up a higher percentage of TCRs in patients with MCI or Alzheimer's disease than in controls. The EBV-specific clones were neither the most highly expanded clones nor enriched among patients. The overall clonality comparison included only samples with detectable clones (approximately 11 healthy, 5 MCI, 5 AD, 6 PD). In pooled data, a highly expanded clone (at least 3% of TCRs) occurred in 1 of 10 healthy subjects versus most of the 6 Alzheimer's patients.

Preparation of the library involved 10x single-cell sequencing. CSF cells were profiled with 10X Genomics single-cell V(D)J and 5' gene-expression libraries. CSF single-cell TCR libraries were sequenced on an Illumina NextSeq550. In the paper's pipeline: V(D)J reads were aligned to the vdj-GRCh38 alts ensemble 2.0.0 reference and processed with the Cell Ranger vdj pipeline. A clonotype was defined as a group of cell barcodes sharing the same set of productive CDR3 nucleotide sequences. Clonotype information was added to Seurat v3.0 gene-expression metadata to link clonality with transcriptional profiles. Exclusion was applied to CSF cells with more than 1,800 genes, more than 7,500 UMIs or more than 10% mitochondrial reads. CDR3-beta sequences were compared against VDJdb to identify TCRs with known antigen specificity. The network analysis of clone sharing was performed with the R package qgraph and was limited to TCRs that had complete alpha and beta chains. Once TCRdb had reprocessed the reads, it stored one entry per CDR3 protein sequence and supplied no DNA. It is TCRdb's table, rather than the study itself, that gives the V and J calls and clone size. The table held for this sample gives some 1,000 distinct CDR3 sequences. Jointly, the top ten make up roughly 11% of the sample.

Acute infectious disease was absent in all participants, and all participants were in good physical condition. Neurodegeneration in patients was confirmed with biomarkers including neurofilament, amyloid-beta and tau. Live CSF cells for droplet-based sequencing were sorted with a live/dead marker. CSF was obtained by lumbar puncture, and immune cells were pelleted by centrifugation at 300g. Each CSF sample was checked for red blood cells, and any sample showing blood contamination was excluded. CSF cells were cryopreserved in freezing medium, frozen overnight at -80 degrees C, and subsequently stored in liquid nitrogen. Before analysis, CSF samples were kept in storage for less than seven months. This clonotype is large (0.1 to 1%) on the basis of its frequency; no count is available. It has no known antigen specificity. Specimen: cerebrospinal fluid. The sequence was collected from a human donor with mild cognitive impairment.

The CDR3 is CASSWRQGTNEKLFF. The sequence links TRBV7-2 to TRBJ1-4; checking the TCRdb D call of TRBD1 is not possible without DNA. CDR1 and CDR2, looked up from the germline V gene, are SGHTA and FQGNSA. Including cysteine and phenylalanine, the CDR3 has 15 amino acids. The protein alone is recorded here. When the CDR3 is completed using the reference TRBV7-2 and TRBJ1-4 genes on either side, the full variable domain is GAGVSQSPSNKVTEKGKDVELRCDPISGHTALYWYRQSLGQGLEFLIYFQGNSAPDKSGLPSDRFSAERTGGSVSTLTIQRTQQEDSAVYLCASSWRQGTNEKLFFGSGTQLSVL.